A selection of T cell receptor beta chains follows, all from one sample in a study of shared clonotypes between healthy human individuals. This table comes from immunoSEQ multiplex PCR, and its TCRdb copy is limited to in-frame clones, with some not included. Among around 2.1 million clones listed, approximately 94% were seen once. The material sequenced was naive CD4+ T cells sorted from blood. The source is a man aged 18 to 30 in good health. CDR3s include the opening cysteine and the closing phenylalanine or tryptophan. Each record gives: clone size, J gene, V gene, D gene, CDR3 protein, CDR3 DNA. D genes are given only for firm matches. Rows give clone size only sometimes, using once, few, many, or a class for an expanded clone.

clone_size: -; j_call: TRBJ2-1; v_call: TRBV10-3; d_call: -; cdr3_aa: CAISDVGLAYNEQFF; cdr3_nt: TGTGCCATTTCGGACGTAGGCTTGGCCTACAATGAGCAGTTCTTC
clone_size: -; j_call: TRBJ1-1; v_call: TRBV19; d_call: TRBD1; cdr3_aa: CASSEGQGEVITEAFF; cdr3_nt: TGTGCCAGTAGTGAGGGACAGGGGGAAGTGATAACTGAAGCTTTCTTT
clone_size: -; j_call: TRBJ2-7; v_call: TRBV6-5; d_call: -; cdr3_aa: CASSLRTSRTEQYF; cdr3_nt: TGTGCCAGCAGTCTTAGGACCTCACGAACCGAGCAGTACTTC
clone_size: -; j_call: TRBJ1-1; v_call: TRBV7-2; d_call: -; cdr3_aa: CASSVLGRANTEAFF; cdr3_nt: TGTGCCAGCAGCGTCCTGGGCAGGGCGAACACTGAAGCTTTCTTT
clone_size: -; j_call: TRBJ1-3; v_call: TRBV7-2; d_call: -; cdr3_aa: CASSSREGNTIYF; cdr3_nt: TGTGCCAGCAGCTCCAGGGAGGGAAACACCATATATTTT
clone_size: once; j_call: TRBJ2-7; v_call: TRBV5-1; d_call: TRBD1; cdr3_aa: CASALMDRANEQYF; cdr3_nt: TGCGCCAGCGCGTTAATGGACAGGGCCAACGAGCAGTACTTC
clone_size: -; j_call: TRBJ2-2; v_call: TRBV19; d_call: TRBD2; cdr3_aa: CASSFRTSGRFGELFF; cdr3_nt: TGTGCCAGTAGTTTTCGGACTAGCGGGAGATTCGGGGAGCTGTTTTTT
clone_size: -; j_call: TRBJ2-7; v_call: TRBV5-6; d_call: -; cdr3_aa: CASSLGGEFYEQYF; cdr3_nt: TGTGCCAGCAGCTTGGGCGGGGAATTCTACGAGCAGTACTTC
clone_size: -; j_call: TRBJ1-4; v_call: TRBV20-1; d_call: -; cdr3_aa: CSARKGEKLFF; cdr3_nt: TGCAGTGCTAGAAAGGGTGAAAAACTGTTTTTT
clone_size: -; j_call: TRBJ2-5; v_call: TRBV9; d_call: -; cdr3_aa: CASGRDSSGTQYF; cdr3_nt: TGTGCCAGCGGCCGGGACTCCTCCGGGACCCAGTACTTC
clone_size: -; j_call: TRBJ2-1; v_call: TRBV6-6; d_call: TRBD2; cdr3_aa: CASSYSAGAVINEQFF; cdr3_nt: TGTGCCAGCAGTTACTCGGCGGGAGCAGTAATCAATGAGCAGTTCTTC
clone_size: few; j_call: TRBJ1-1; v_call: TRBV29-1; d_call: -; cdr3_aa: CSVDFLGAFF; cdr3_nt: TGCAGCGTTGATTTTCTGGGGGCATTCTTT
clone_size: -; j_call: TRBJ2-7; v_call: TRBV7-2; d_call: -; cdr3_aa: CASSPAGYYEQYF; cdr3_nt: TGTGCCAGCAGCCCCGCCGGGTACTACGAGCAGTACTTC
clone_size: -; j_call: TRBJ1-2; v_call: TRBV5-4; d_call: -; cdr3_aa: CASNSAGINYGYTF; cdr3_nt: TGTGCCAGCAACTCGGCAGGGATTAACTATGGCTACACCTTC
clone_size: -; j_call: TRBJ1-5; v_call: TRBV10-1; d_call: -; cdr3_aa: CASSGGPNQPQHF; cdr3_nt: TGCGCCAGCAGTGGGGGACCCAATCAGCCCCAGCATTTT
clone_size: -; j_call: TRBJ1-2; v_call: TRBV28; d_call: TRBD1; cdr3_aa: CASSSGGGGGYTF; cdr3_nt: TGTGCCAGCAGTTCAGGGGGCGGCGGTGGCTACACCTTC
clone_size: -; j_call: TRBJ2-2; v_call: TRBV7-2; d_call: -; cdr3_aa: CASTSAFANTGELFF; cdr3_nt: TGTGCCAGCACCTCCGCGTTCGCGAACACCGGGGAGCTGTTTTTT
clone_size: -; j_call: TRBJ2-4; v_call: TRBV6-5; d_call: -; cdr3_aa: CASSYSGLAKNIQYF; cdr3_nt: TGTGCCAGCAGTTACTCCGGGCTAGCCAAAAACATTCAGTACTTC
clone_size: -; j_call: TRBJ1-2; v_call: TRBV10-3; d_call: -; cdr3_aa: CAINEQNYGYTF; cdr3_nt: TGTGCCATCAATGAGCAAAACTATGGCTACACCTTC
clone_size: once; j_call: TRBJ1-2; v_call: TRBV6-5; d_call: -; cdr3_aa: CASLQASANYGYTF; cdr3_nt: TGTGCCAGTCTTCAGGCCTCGGCTAACTATGGCTACACCTTC
clone_size: -; j_call: TRBJ1-5; v_call: TRBV5-1; d_call: TRBD1; cdr3_aa: CASSLGDSLNQPQHF; cdr3_nt: TGCGCCAGCAGCTTGGGGGACAGCCTAAATCAGCCCCAGCATTTT
clone_size: -; j_call: TRBJ1-1; v_call: TRBV7-2; d_call: TRBD1; cdr3_aa: CASSLGRTGRRTRNTEAFF; cdr3_nt: TGTGCCAGCAGCTTAGGGCGGACAGGTCGCCGAACGAGAAACACTGAAGCTTTCTTT
clone_size: -; j_call: TRBJ2-3; v_call: TRBV10-3; d_call: TRBD1; cdr3_aa: CAISGDSSLADTQYF; cdr3_nt: TGTGCCATCAGTGGGGACAGCAGTCTGGCAGATACGCAGTATTTT
clone_size: -; j_call: TRBJ2-2; v_call: TRBV9; d_call: -; cdr3_aa: CASTSAPPQGYTGELFF; cdr3_nt: TGTGCCAGCACGTCAGCCCCCCCACAGGGATATACCGGGGAGCTGTTTTTT
clone_size: -; j_call: TRBJ2-7; v_call: TRBV4-1; d_call: -; cdr3_aa: CASSQDPGASSYEQYF; cdr3_nt: TGCGCCAGCAGCCAAGATCCGGGGGCCAGCTCCTACGAGCAGTACTTC
clone_size: -; j_call: TRBJ2-5; v_call: TRBV5-6; d_call: TRBD2; cdr3_aa: CASSFPKAGGEETQYF; cdr3_nt: TGTGCCAGCAGCTTTCCTAAAGCGGGAGGGGAAGAGACCCAGTACTTC
clone_size: once; j_call: TRBJ1-1; v_call: TRBV7-3; d_call: TRBD1; cdr3_aa: CASSSGQGDFF; cdr3_nt: TGTGCCAGCAGCTCCGGACAGGGGGATTTCTTT
clone_size: -; j_call: TRBJ1-4; v_call: TRBV4-1; d_call: -; cdr3_aa: CASSRGVVPPDEKLFF; cdr3_nt: TGCGCCAGCAGCCGGGGGGTTGTGCCCCCTGATGAAAAACTGTTTTTT
clone_size: -; j_call: TRBJ2-1; v_call: TRBV7-9; d_call: -; cdr3_aa: CASSSSRESYNEQFF; cdr3_nt: TGTGCCAGCAGCTCATCTCGGGAGAGTTACAATGAGCAGTTCTTC
clone_size: -; j_call: TRBJ1-1; v_call: TRBV11-2; d_call: -; cdr3_aa: CASSLEGGGSTEAFF; cdr3_nt: TGTGCCAGCAGCTTAGAGGGGGGTGGAAGCACTGAAGCTTTCTTT
clone_size: -; j_call: TRBJ1-2; v_call: TRBV4-2; d_call: -; cdr3_aa: CASSQDGPEAGYTF; cdr3_nt: TGTGCCAGCAGCCAAGACGGACCAGAGGCTGGCTACACCTTC
clone_size: -; j_call: TRBJ2-7; v_call: TRBV10-3; d_call: -; cdr3_aa: CAISLPGGGSEQYF; cdr3_nt: TGTGCCATCAGTCTTCCAGGGGGCGGGAGCGAGCAGTACTTC
clone_size: -; j_call: TRBJ2-3; v_call: TRBV2; d_call: -; cdr3_aa: CASSPVTQYF; cdr3_nt: TGTGCCAGCAGTCCGGTTACGCAGTATTTT
clone_size: -; j_call: TRBJ2-1; v_call: TRBV9; d_call: -; cdr3_aa: CASSVRPPGGSSYNEQFF; cdr3_nt: TGTGCCAGCAGCGTAAGGCCCCCTGGGGGGAGCTCCTACAATGAGCAGTTCTTC
clone_size: -; j_call: TRBJ1-3; v_call: TRBV7-9; d_call: -; cdr3_aa: CASSFGAGKDGNTIYF; cdr3_nt: TGTGCCAGCAGCTTCGGGGCGGGGAAGGATGGAAACACCATATATTTT
clone_size: -; j_call: TRBJ1-2; v_call: TRBV6-5; d_call: -; cdr3_aa: CASSGGVGYTF; cdr3_nt: TGTGCCAGCTCCGGTGGAGTAGGCTACACCTTC
clone_size: -; j_call: TRBJ2-7; v_call: TRBV14; d_call: -; cdr3_aa: CASSLDTRTSYEQYF; cdr3_nt: TGTGCCAGCAGCCTGGACACCAGAACCTCCTACGAGCAGTACTTC
clone_size: once; j_call: TRBJ2-2; v_call: TRBV18; d_call: TRBD2; cdr3_aa: CASSLGASGSSNTGELFF; cdr3_nt: TGTGCCAGCTCACTCGGGGCTAGCGGGAGTTCGAACACCGGGGAGCTGTTTTTT
clone_size: -; j_call: TRBJ2-5; v_call: TRBV30; d_call: -; cdr3_aa: CAWSVGLVETQYF; cdr3_nt: TGTGCCTGGAGTGTTGGTTTGGTAGAGACCCAGTACTTC
clone_size: few; j_call: TRBJ2-2; v_call: TRBV19; d_call: TRBD1; cdr3_aa: CASSTGTGITGELFF; cdr3_nt: TGTGCCAGTAGTACAGGGACAGGGATCACCGGGGAGCTGTTTTTT
clone_size: -; j_call: TRBJ1-5; v_call: TRBV19; d_call: TRBD1; cdr3_aa: CASSTTPGGNQPQHF; cdr3_nt: TGTGCCAGTAGTACGACGCCAGGGGGGAATCAGCCCCAGCATTTT
clone_size: -; j_call: TRBJ1-2; v_call: TRBV28; d_call: -; cdr3_aa: CASSLDPVGGYTF; cdr3_nt: TGTGCCAGCAGTTTAGATCCGGTCGGTGGCTACACCTTC
clone_size: -; j_call: TRBJ2-3; v_call: TRBV5-6; d_call: TRBD2; cdr3_aa: CASSSTSGSYTQYF; cdr3_nt: TGTGCCAGCAGCTCGACTAGCGGGAGTTATACGCAGTATTTT
clone_size: -; j_call: TRBJ2-2; v_call: TRBV18; d_call: TRBD2; cdr3_aa: CASSPSWLAGNTGELFF; cdr3_nt: TGTGCCAGCTCACCGTCTTGGCTAGCGGGTAACACCGGGGAGCTGTTTTTT
clone_size: -; j_call: TRBJ1-2; v_call: TRBV28; d_call: -; cdr3_aa: CASSLWDGNYGYTF; cdr3_nt: TGTGCCAGCAGTTTGTGGGACGGAAACTATGGCTACACCTTC
clone_size: -; j_call: TRBJ2-7; v_call: TRBV6-5; d_call: TRBD1; cdr3_aa: CASSYAPGQGYEQYF; cdr3_nt: TGTGCCAGCAGTTACGCACCGGGACAGGGCTACGAGCAGTACTTC
clone_size: -; j_call: TRBJ1-6; v_call: TRBV6-1; d_call: -; cdr3_aa: CASSGSGTINSPLHF; cdr3_nt: TGTGCCAGCAGTGGTTCAGGGACGATTAATTCACCCCTCCACTTT
clone_size: -; j_call: TRBJ2-3; v_call: TRBV4-1; d_call: TRBD2; cdr3_aa: CASSHLSGETQYF; cdr3_nt: TGCGCCAGCAGCCACCTAAGCGGGGAGACGCAGTATTTT